This record concerns one TCR beta chain sequence. Antigen specificity is unknown. This sample is drawn from a study of shared clonotypes between healthy human individuals. Overall study results and limits: Clonotypes not shared had lower generation probabilities than those common to all four donors.

TCRdb's copy holds only in-frame clones and misses some; the assay was immunoSEQ multiplex PCR. The sample lists millions of clones; 85% to 95% were seen once. V lost 7 bases to trimming and J lost 7 bases, with 17 bases between them. The CDR3 covers 13 residues. CDR1 and CDR2 (germline): MNHEY, SVGAGI. The chain employs TRBV6-5 and TRBJ2-7; no reliable D call. The TCR comes from a man younger than 35 in good health. Some clones in this sample may be carry-over from other donors' samples. Sequencing was done on a sample of naive CD4+ T cells from PBMCs. Subset noted: CD45RA+ positively selected. This CDR3 is CASKTPLLGEQYF. In nucleotides, the CDR3 is TGTGCCAGCAAAACCCCCCTGTTGGGGGAGCAGTACTTC.